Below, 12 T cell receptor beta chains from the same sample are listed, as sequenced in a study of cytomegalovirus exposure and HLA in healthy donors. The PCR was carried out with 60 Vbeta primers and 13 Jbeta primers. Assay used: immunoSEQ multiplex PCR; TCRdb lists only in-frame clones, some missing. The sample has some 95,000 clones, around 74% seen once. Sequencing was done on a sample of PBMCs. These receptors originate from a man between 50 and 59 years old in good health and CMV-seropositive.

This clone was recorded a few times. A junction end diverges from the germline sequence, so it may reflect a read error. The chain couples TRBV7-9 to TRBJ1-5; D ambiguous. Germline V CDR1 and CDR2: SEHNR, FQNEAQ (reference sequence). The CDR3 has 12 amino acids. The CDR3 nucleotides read TGTTCCAGCAGCTTATTGGGCTGGCCCCAGCATTTT. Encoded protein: CSSSLLGWPQHF. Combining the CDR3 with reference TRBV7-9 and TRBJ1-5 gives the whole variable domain DTGVSQNPRHKITKRGQNVTFRCDPISEHNRLYWYRQTLGQGPEFLTYFQNEAQLEKSRLLSDRFSAERPKGSFSTLEIQRTEQGDSAMYLCSSSLLGWPQHFGDGTRLSIL.

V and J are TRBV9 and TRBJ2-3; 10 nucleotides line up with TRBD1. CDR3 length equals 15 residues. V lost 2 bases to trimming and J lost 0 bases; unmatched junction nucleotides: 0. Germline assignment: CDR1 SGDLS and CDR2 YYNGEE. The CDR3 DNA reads TGTGCCAGCAGCGTGGGACAGGGGAGCACAGATACGCAGTATTTT. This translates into CASSVGQGSTDTQYF.

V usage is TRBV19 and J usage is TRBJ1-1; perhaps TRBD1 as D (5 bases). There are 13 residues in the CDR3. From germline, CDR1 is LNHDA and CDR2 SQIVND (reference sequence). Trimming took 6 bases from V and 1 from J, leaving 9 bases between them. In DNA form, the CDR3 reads TGTGCCAGTAGGGTCACAGGGAACACTGAAGCTTTCTTT. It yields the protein CASRVTGNTEAFF.

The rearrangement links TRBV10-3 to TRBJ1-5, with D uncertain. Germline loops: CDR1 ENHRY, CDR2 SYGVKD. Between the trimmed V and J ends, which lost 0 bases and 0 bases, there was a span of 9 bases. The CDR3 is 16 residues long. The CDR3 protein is CAISESDGNSNQPQHF. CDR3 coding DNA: TGTGCCATCAGTGAGTCGGACGGGAATAGCAATCAGCCCCAGCATTTT.

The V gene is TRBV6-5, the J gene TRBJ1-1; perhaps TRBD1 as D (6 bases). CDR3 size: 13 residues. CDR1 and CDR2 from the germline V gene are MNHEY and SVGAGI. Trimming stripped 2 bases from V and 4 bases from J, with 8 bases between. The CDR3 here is CASSYVGGTEAFF. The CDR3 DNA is TGTGCCAGCAGTTACGTAGGGGGCACTGAAGCTTTCTTT.

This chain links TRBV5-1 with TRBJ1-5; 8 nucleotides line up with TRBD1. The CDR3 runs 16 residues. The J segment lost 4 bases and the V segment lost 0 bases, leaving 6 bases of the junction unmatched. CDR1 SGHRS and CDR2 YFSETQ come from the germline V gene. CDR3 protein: CASSLEPGGLNQPQHF. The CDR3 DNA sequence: TGCGCCAGCAGCTTGGAGCCAGGGGGCCTAAATCAGCCCCAGCATTTT. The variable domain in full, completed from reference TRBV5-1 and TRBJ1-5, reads KAGVTQTPRYLIKTRGQQVTLSCSPISGHRSVSWYQQTPGQGLQFLFEYFSETQRNKGNFPGRFSGRQFSNSRSEMNVSTLELGDSALYLCASSLEPGGLNQPQHFGDGTRLSIL.

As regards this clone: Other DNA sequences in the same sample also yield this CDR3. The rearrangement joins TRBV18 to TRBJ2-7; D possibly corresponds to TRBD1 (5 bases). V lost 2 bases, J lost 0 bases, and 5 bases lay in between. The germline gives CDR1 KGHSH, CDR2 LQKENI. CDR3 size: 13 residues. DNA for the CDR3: TGTGCCAGCTCACCAACAGGCTCCTACGAGCAGTACTTC. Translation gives CASSPTGSYEQYF. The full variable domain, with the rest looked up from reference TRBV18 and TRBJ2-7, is NAGVMQNPRHLVRRRGQEARLRCSPMKGHSHVYWYRQLPEEGLKFMVYLQKENIIDESGMPKERFSAEFPKEGPSILRIQQVVRGDSAAYFCASSPTGSYEQYFGPGTRLTVT.

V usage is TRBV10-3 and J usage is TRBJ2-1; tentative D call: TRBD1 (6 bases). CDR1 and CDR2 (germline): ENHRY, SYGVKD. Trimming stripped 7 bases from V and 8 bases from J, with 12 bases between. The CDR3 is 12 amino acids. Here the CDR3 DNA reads TGTGCCATCAACAGGGTGGGGGATGAGCAGTTCTTC. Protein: CAINRVGDEQFF.

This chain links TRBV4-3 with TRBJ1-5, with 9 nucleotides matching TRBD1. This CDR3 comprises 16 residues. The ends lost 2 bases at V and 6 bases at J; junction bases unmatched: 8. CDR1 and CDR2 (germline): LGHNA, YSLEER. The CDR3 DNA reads TGCGCCAGCAGCCAAAACCCCGGGACAGGGACTCAGCCCCAGCATTTT. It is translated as CASSQNPGTGTQPQHF.

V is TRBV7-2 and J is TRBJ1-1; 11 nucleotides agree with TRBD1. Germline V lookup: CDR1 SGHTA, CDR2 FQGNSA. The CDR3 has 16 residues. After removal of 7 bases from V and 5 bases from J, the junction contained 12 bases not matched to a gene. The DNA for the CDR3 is TGTGCCAGCACCAGAGGACAGGGGGCAGGTTCGACTGAAGCTTTCTTT. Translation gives CASTRGQGAGSTEAFF.

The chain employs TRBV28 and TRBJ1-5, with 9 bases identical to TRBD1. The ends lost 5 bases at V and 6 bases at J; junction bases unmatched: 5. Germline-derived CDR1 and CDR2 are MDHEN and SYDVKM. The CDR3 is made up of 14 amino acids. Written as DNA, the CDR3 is TGTGCCAGCAGTACAGGGGGCGCGGGTCAGCCCCAGCATTTT. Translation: CASSTGGAGQPQHF.

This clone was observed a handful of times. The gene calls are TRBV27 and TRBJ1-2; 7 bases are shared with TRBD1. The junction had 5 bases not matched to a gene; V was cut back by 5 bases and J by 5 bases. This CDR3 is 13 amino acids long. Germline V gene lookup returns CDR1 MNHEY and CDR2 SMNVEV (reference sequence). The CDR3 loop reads CASSPRTGYGYTF. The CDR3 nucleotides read TGTGCCAGCAGTCCTCGGACAGGATATGGCTACACCTTC.